These 9 T cell receptor beta chains originate from one sample sequenced in a study of blood T cell repertoires in COVID-19. TCRdb keeps only in-frame clones here, not all; method: immunoSEQ multiplex PCR. The table lists tens of thousands of clones, more than 75% of them singletons. Input material: peripheral blood. The receptors stem from a man in his sixties or seventies with active or convalescent COVID-19.

The V call is TRBV18, the J call TRBJ1-1; D call uncertain. Germline V gene sequence: CDR1 KGHSH, CDR2 LQKENI. V was trimmed by 6 bases and J by 1 base, leaving 9 bases between them. The CDR3 runs to 13 residues. The chain's CDR3 is CASSLDRNTEAFF. The CDR3 DNA reads TGTGCCAGCTCGCTCGATAGGAACACTGAAGCTTTCTTT.

The V call is TRBV12-5, the J call TRBJ2-1, with TRBD2 matching 11 bases. Trimming cost V 5 bases and J 4 bases; bases outside gene matches: 4. The CDR3 totals 15 residues. Germline loops: CDR1 LGHNT, CDR2 FRNRAP. The CDR3 sequence is CASGHGLAGYNEQFF. CDR3 sequence (DNA): TGTGCTAGTGGTCATGGACTAGCGGGTTACAATGAGCAGTTCTTC. Based on the CDR3 plus reference TRBV12-5 and TRBJ2-1, the full variable domain is DARVTQTPRHKVTEMGQEVTMRCQPILGHNTVFWYRQTMMQGLELLAYFRNRAPLDDSGMPKDRFSAEMPDATLATLKIQPSEPRDSAVYFCASGHGLAGYNEQFFGPGTRLTVL.

The chain uses TRBV2 and TRBJ2-7; weak D call: TRBD1 (5 bases). Looked up from germline, CDR1 is SNHLY and CDR2 is FYNNEI. The CDR3 is 13 amino acids. Trimming pared 4 bases from V and 3 bases from J, leaving 10 bases between. CDR3 in amino acids: CASSGAGIYEQYF. The CDR3, as DNA: TGTGCCAGCAGTGGGGCAGGGATCTACGAGCAGTACTTC. Full variable domain (outside the CDR3, taken from reference TRBV2 and TRBJ2-7): EPEVTQTPSHQVTQMGQEVILRCVPISNHLYFYWYRQILGQKVEFLVSFYNNEISEKSEIFDDQFSVERPDGSNFTLKIRSTKLEDSAMYFCASSGAGIYEQYFGPGTRLTVT.

The V call is TRBV5-6, the J call TRBJ1-1; D gene unclear. Germline CDR1 and CDR2: SGHDT and YYEEEE. CDR3 length: 16 amino acids. Trimming left V 3 bases short and J 5 bases short, with 20 bases between. The CDR3 loop is CASSWVTTRRRTEAFF. The CDR3 nucleotides are TGTGCCAGCAGCTGGGTGACGACTCGGAGAAGGACTGAAGCTTTCTTT.

The genes are TRBV9 and TRBJ2-7; 10 bases are shared with TRBD1. V lost 1 base to trimming and J lost 6 bases; unmatched junction nucleotides: 16. CDR1 and CDR2 (germline): SGDLS, YYNGEE. This CDR3 is built from 18 residues. CDR3 sequence: CASSVSPGAGTGDFEQYF. Here the CDR3 DNA reads TGTGCCAGCAGCGTAAGTCCGGGGGCCGGGACAGGGGATTTCGAGCAGTACTTC. The variable domain in full, with the rest retrieved from reference TRBV9 and TRBJ2-7, is DSGVTQTPKHLITATGQRVTLRCSPRSGDLSVYWYQQSLDQGLQFLIQYYNGEERAKGNILERFSAQQFPDLHSELNLSSLELGDSALYFCASSVSPGAGTGDFEQYFGPGTRLTVT.

This chain joins TRBV23-1 and TRBJ2-3, with TRBD2 matching over 14 bases. TRBV23-1 is designated an ORF whose function remains uncertain. CDR3 length equals 21 residues. V lost 2 bases, J lost 4 bases, and 17 bases stayed unmatched. The CDR3 sequence: CASSQPRRRGLAGAEADTQYF. The CDR3 DNA reads TGCGCCAGCAGTCAACCGCGGAGAAGGGGACTAGCGGGAGCAGAGGCAGATACGCAGTATTTT.

The genes are TRBV5-1 and TRBJ2-7; 13 bases are a match to TRBD2. V dropped 4 bases and J dropped 6; count of bases not matched to a gene: 10. The CDR3 consists of 16 residues. Germline assignment: CDR1 SGHRS and CDR2 YFSETQ. The CDR3: CASSPGTSGTNTEQYF. CDR3 coding DNA: TGCGCCAGCAGCCCAGGGACTAGCGGGACCAACACCGAGCAGTACTTC.

This clone has more than one count but fewer than ten. In DNA, the CDR3 is TGTGCCAGCAGCCCAACGACTCCTAGCAATCAGCCCCAGCATTTT. It specifies CASSPTTPSNQPQHF. The chain employs TRBV3-1 (or the pseudogene TRBV3-2) and TRBJ1-5; D is ambiguous. Trimming left V 4 bases short and J 0 bases short, with 10 bases between. This CDR3 has 15 amino acids. CDR1 and CDR2 from the germline V gene are LGHDT and YNNKEL (reference sequence).

This chain connects TRBV30 to TRBJ1-5, with D tentatively TRBD1 (5 bases). This CDR3 has 14 residues. Germline lookup yields CDR1 GTSNPN and CDR2 SVGIG (reference sequence). V lost 1 base, J lost 4 bases, and 11 bases lay in between. Here the CDR3 reads CAWSELDRNQPQHF. The DNA for the CDR3 is TGTGCCTGGAGTGAGCTCGACAGAAATCAGCCCCAGCATTTT.